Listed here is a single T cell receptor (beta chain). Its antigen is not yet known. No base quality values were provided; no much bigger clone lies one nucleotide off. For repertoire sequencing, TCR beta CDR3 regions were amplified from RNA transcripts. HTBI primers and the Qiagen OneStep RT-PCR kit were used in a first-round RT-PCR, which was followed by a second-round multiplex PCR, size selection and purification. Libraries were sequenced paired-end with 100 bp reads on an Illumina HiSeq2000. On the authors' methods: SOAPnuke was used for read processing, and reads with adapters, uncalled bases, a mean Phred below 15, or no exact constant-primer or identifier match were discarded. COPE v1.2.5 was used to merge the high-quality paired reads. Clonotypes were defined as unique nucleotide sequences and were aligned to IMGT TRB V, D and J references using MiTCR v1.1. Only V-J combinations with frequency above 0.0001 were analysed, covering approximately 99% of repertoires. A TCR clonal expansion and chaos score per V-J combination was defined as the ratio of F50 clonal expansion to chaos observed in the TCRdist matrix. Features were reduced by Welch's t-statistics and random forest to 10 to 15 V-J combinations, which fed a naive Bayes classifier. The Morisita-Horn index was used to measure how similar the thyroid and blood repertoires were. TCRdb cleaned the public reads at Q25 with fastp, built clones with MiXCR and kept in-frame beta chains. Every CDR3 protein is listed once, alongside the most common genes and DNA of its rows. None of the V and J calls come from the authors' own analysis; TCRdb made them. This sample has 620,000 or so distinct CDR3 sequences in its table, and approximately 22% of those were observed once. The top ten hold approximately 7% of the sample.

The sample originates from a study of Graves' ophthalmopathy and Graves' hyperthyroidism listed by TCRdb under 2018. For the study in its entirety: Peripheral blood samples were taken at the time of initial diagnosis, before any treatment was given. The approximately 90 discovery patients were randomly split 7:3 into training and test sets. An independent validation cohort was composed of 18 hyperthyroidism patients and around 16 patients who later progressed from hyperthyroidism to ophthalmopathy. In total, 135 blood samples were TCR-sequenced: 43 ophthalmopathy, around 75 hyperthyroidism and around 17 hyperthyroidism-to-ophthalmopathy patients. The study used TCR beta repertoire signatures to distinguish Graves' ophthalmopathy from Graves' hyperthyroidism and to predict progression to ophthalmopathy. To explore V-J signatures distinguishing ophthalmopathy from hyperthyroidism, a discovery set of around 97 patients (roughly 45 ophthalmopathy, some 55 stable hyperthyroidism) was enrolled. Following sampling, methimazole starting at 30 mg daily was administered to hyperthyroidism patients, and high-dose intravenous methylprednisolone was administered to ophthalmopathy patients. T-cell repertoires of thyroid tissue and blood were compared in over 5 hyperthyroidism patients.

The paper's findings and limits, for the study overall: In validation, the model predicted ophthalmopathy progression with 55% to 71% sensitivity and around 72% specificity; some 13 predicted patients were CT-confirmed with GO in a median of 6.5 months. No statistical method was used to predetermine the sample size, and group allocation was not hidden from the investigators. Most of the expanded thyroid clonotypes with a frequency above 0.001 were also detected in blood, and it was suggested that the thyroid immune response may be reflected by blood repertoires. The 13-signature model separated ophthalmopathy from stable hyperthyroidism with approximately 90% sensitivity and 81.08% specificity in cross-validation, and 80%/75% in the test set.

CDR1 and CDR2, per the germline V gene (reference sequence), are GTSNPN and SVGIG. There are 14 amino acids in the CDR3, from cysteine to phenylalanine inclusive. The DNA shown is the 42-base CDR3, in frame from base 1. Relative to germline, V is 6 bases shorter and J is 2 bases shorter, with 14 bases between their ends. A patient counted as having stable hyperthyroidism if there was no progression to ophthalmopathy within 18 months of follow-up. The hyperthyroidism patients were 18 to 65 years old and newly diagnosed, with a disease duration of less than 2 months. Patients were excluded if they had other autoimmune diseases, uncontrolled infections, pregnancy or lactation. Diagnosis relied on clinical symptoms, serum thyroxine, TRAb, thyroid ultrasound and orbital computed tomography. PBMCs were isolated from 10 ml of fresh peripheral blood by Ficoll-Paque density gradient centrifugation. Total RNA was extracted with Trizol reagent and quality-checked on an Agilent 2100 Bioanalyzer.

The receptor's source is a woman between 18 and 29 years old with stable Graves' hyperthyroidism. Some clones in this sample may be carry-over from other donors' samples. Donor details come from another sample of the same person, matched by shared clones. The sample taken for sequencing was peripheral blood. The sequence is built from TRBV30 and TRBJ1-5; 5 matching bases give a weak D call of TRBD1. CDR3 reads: CACGTPGRNQPQHF. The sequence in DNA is TGTGCCTGCGGGACTCCTGGTCGCAATCAGCCCCAGCATTTT.